The 3 T cell receptor beta chains given below trace back to one sample, sequenced in a study of beta chain features in type 1 diabetes. Expressed TCRB transcripts were sequenced after all isolated RNA was converted to cDNA. Here immunoSEQ multiplex PCR was the method, and the copy in TCRdb shows in-frame clones only, minus some. The sample contains some 410,000 clones, approximately 10% of which appear only once. Sequenced sample: naive CD4+ T cells from blood. These TCRs come from a woman younger than 30 in good health.

In this sample, this clone turned up a few times. The chain has TRBV29-1 and TRBJ2-7; tentatively, D is TRBD1 (6 bases). Germline assignment: CDR1 SQVTM and CDR2 ANQGSEA. There are 15 residues in the CDR3. The germline V and J ends were trimmed by 4 bases and 2 bases, with 18 bases remaining between them. CDR3 residues: CSVGSTQGNPYEQYF. The CDR3 bases are TGCAGCGTTGGGAGTACTCAGGGGAACCCCTACGAGCAGTACTTC.

This clone was detected a few times. The chain uses TRBV7-9 and TRBJ1-2; D is undetermined. With 2 bases removed from V and 1 base from J, the gap between germline ends came to 8 bases. CDR3 size: 14 residues. Germline lookup yields CDR1 SEHNR and CDR2 FQNEAQ (reference sequence). The CDR3 bases are TGTGCCAGCAGCTTAAACAGTTTTAACTATGGCTACACCTTC. It translates to CASSLNSFNYGYTF.

This clone came up a few times. The chain joins TRBV5-1 to TRBJ2-7, with 7 bases identical to TRBD1. Germline values: CDR1 SGHRS, CDR2 YFSETQ. Germline trimming cut 4 bases from V and 1 base from J; bases unmatched to any gene: 5. The CDR3 runs to 14 residues. The CDR3: CASSQSTGSYEQYV. In nucleotides, the CDR3 is TGCGCCAGCAGCCAATCGACAGGGTCCTACGAGCAGTACGTC.